This T cell receptor (beta chain) was profiled in a study of blood T cells in healthy people across ages. Study summary: Researchers report that template switching captured about one barcoded beta molecule per two T cells. Study-level findings and limits: Versus aged donors, long-lived donors had higher diversity and more naive CD4+ cells. Diversity of TCR beta per million T cells declined in a roughly linear way with age.

Germline CDR1 reads MNHNS; CDR2 reads SASEGT. The V end lost 6 bases, the J end lost 4 bases, and 7 bases lay between the germline ends. This CDR3 spans 12 amino acids. Healthy Russian Caucasian donors spanned ages about 6 to 95 years. A second PCR, run for about 7 to 12 cycles, used a sample-barcoded 5' primer plus a J-beta primer mix. Each CDR3 protein is one row after TCRdb ran MiXCR on the 5' RACE reads. The sample lists roughly 680,000 distinct CDR3 sequences, 52% occurring once. This clonotype was picked up a small number of times. The target antigen is unknown. The rearrangement links TRBV6-1 to TRBJ2-4, with D perhaps matching TRBD1 (5 bases). The TCR originated in a woman of 80 years or more in good health. Material: blood. The CDR3 loop reads CASRTAKNIQYF. In nucleotides, the CDR3 is TGTGCCAGCAGGACAGCAAAAAACATTCAGTACTTC.